The 31 T cell receptor beta chains below were found in one sample sequenced in a study of blood T cell repertoires in COVID-19. Some clones are missing from TCRdb's copy, which holds only in-frame ones; the method was immunoSEQ multiplex PCR. This table holds some 200,000 clones, around 90% found once. Input material: PBMCs or T cells enriched from blood (not recorded which). The source is a woman aged 25 to 39 who had recovered from COVID-19.

The rearrangement joins TRBV5-8 to TRBJ1-2; the match to TRBD1 covers 9 bases. J gave up 5 bases and V 5 bases, and 10 bases lay outside the gene matches. The CDR3 has 15 residues. Germline V lookup: CDR1 SGHTS, CDR2 YDEGEE. CDR3 protein: CASSQTGGWRYGYTF. The CDR3 DNA follows: TGTGCCAGCAGTCAGACAGGGGGATGGAGGTATGGCTACACCTTC.

This clone has a single count. This chain joins TRBV7-9 and TRBJ2-5, with 8 bases lining up with TRBD2. The germline V gene has CDR1 SEHNR and CDR2 FQNEAQ (reference sequence). The CDR3 totals 14 residues. With 5 bases clipped from V and 3 bases from J, the junction kept 5 bases outside the gene matches. Here the CDR3 reads CASSTPGLEETQYF. CDR3 nucleotides: TGTGCCAGCAGCACCCCGGGACTAGAAGAGACCCAGTACTTC.

The chain uses TRBV4-2 and TRBJ1-1; D is unclear. Between the trimmed V and J ends, which lost 7 bases and 1 base, there was a span of 10 bases. The CDR3 is 13 residues long. Germline lookup yields CDR1 LGHNA and CDR2 YNFKEQ. The CDR3 loop is CASTLGRNTEAFF. The CDR3 nucleotides are TGTGCCAGCACCTTGGGGAGGAACACTGAAGCTTTCTTT.

J is TRBJ1-3 and V is TRBV7-6; D remains ambiguous. The CDR3 extends over 13 amino acids. Germline loops: CDR1 SGHVS, CDR2 FNYEAQ. With 1 base removed from V and 3 bases from J, the gap between germline ends came to 4 bases. The chain's CDR3 is CASSLDSGNTIYF. Written as DNA, the CDR3 is TGTGCCAGCAGCTTAGACAGTGGAAACACCATATATTTT.

The V and J genes are TRBV5-1 and TRBJ1-6; D remains unclear. The CDR3 has 14 amino acids. The germline V gene has CDR1 SGHRS and CDR2 YFSETQ. Trimming pared 0 bases from V and 5 bases from J, leaving 6 bases between. CDR3 coding DNA: TGCGCCAGCAGCTTGGGACACAATAATTCACCCCTCCACTTT. Translation gives CASSLGHNNSPLHF.

The genes are TRBV2 and TRBJ2-1; D not certain. Germline loops: CDR1 SNHLY, CDR2 FYNNEI. V was clipped by 4 bases and J by 8 bases, with 6 bases between them. The CDR3 is 11 amino acids. For the CDR3, the DNA is TGTGCCAGCAGTGGAGAGGATGAGCAGTTCTTC. Protein sequence: CASSGEDEQFF.

The chain carries TRBV30 and TRBJ1-2, with a weak D call TRBD1 (5 bases). This CDR3 is built from 14 residues. Germline lookup yields CDR1 GTSNPN and CDR2 SVGIG (reference sequence). The V end was cut by 8 bases, the J end by 3 bases, with 19 bases between. The CDR3 nucleotides are TGTGCCGCGGACAAGACGGTCTCCGACTATGGCTACACCTTC. It specifies CAADKTVSDYGYTF.

The chain joins TRBV11-1 to TRBJ1-1, with D uncertain. CDR3 length equals 15 residues. Trimming shortened V by 3 bases and J by 1 base, and 12 bases separated the two germline ends. Germline CDR1 SGHAT, CDR2 FQDESV (reference sequence). The CDR3 DNA is TGTGCCAGCAGCTTTCTGTTTGGGCCGAACACTGAAGCTTTCTTT. As protein: CASSFLFGPNTEAFF.

This chain links TRBV5-1 with TRBJ1-1; 7 nucleotides agree with TRBD1. The germline V gene has CDR1 SGHRS and CDR2 YFSETQ. V lost 4 bases and J lost 10; bases outside the gene matches: 22. CDR3 length: 17 amino acids. CDR3 DNA: TGCGCCAGCAGCCTCCCCAGGGGGGCGGGTGAGGGTCGCAGAGCTTTCTTT. It translates to CASSLPRGAGEGRRAFF.

Here the CDR3 reads CASSIDLRDTPGGYTF. CDR3 nucleotide sequence: TGTGCCAGTAGTATAGACCTCCGGGACACTCCAGGGGGCTACACCTTC. The chain couples TRBV19 to TRBJ1-2; maybe TRBD1 (6 bases). The CDR3 covers 16 residues. Germline CDR1 reads LNHDA; CDR2 reads SQIVND (reference sequence). Deletions cut 0 bases from V and 8 bases from J, with 19 bases between.

This chain uses TRBV18 with TRBJ2-3; tentatively, D is TRBD1 (5 bases). The CDR3 is 15 residues long. Trimming shortened V by 1 base and J by 4 bases, and 12 bases separated the two germline ends. CDR1 and CDR2 (germline): KGHSH, LQKENI. The CDR3 protein is CASSPQGRGSDTQYF. CDR3 DNA: TGTGCCAGCTCACCACAGGGGCGAGGTTCAGATACGCAGTATTTT.

The sample holds a few counts of this clone. This sample also contains other DNA sequences that code for the same CDR3. This rearrangement joins TRBV6-2 or TRBV6-3 to TRBJ2-7, with D hard to call. CDR1 and CDR2 (germline): MNHEY, SVGEGT. The CDR3 extends over 13 amino acids. Trimming removed 3 bases at V and 3 bases at J, with 9 bases between. The CDR3 sequence is CASSYGQNYEQYF. The CDR3 coding sequence is TGTGCCAGCAGTTATGGGCAGAACTACGAGCAGTACTTC.

The rearrangement joins TRBV29-1 to TRBJ1-2, with 12 positions matching TRBD1. This CDR3 has 12 residues. V shed 6 bases, J shed 14 bases, and the junction held 10 bases outside the gene matches. CDR1 and CDR2 (germline): SQVTM, ANQGSEA. CDR3 loop: CSVDRDRGRVTF. The CDR3 nucleotides read TGCAGCGTAGACCGGGACAGGGGGCGAGTAACCTTC.

The chain recombines TRBV4-1 with TRBJ1-5; TRBD1 is a possible D gene (6 bases). Deletions cut 3 bases from V and 4 bases from J, with 19 bases between. Per germline, CDR1 MGHRA and CDR2 YSYEKL. CDR3 length equals 17 residues. The CDR3 loop is CASSQLPAGAGNQPQHF. The CDR3 DNA sequence: TGCGCCAGCAGCCAGCTCCCCGCGGGGGCGGGTAATCAGCCCCAGCATTTT.

Only one count was recorded for this clone. This chain connects TRBV5-1 to TRBJ2-7, with TRBD2 matching 11 bases. From germline, CDR1 is SGHRS and CDR2 YFSETQ. V lost 1 base to trimming and J lost 7 bases; unmatched junction nucleotides: 7. This CDR3 has 15 residues. The CDR3 nucleotides are TGCGCCAGCAGCTTGAAGACTAGCGGGAAGAAAGAGCAGTACTTC. It translates to CASSLKTSGKKEQYF.

The genes are TRBV13 and TRBJ2-1, with TRBD2 matching 10 bases. Germline CDR1 PRHDT, CDR2 FYEKMQ (reference sequence). This CDR3 has 16 residues. V lost 1 base to trimming and J lost 4 bases; unmatched junction nucleotides: 4. CDR3: CASSLELAGAYNEQFF. In DNA, the CDR3 is TGTGCCAGCAGCTTAGAGCTAGCGGGGGCATACAATGAGCAGTTCTTC.

The chain is built from TRBV5-1 and TRBJ2-2, with D uncertain. Germline CDR1 is SGHRS and CDR2 is YFSETQ. V was pared by 1 base and J by 2 bases, with 6 bases between. The CDR3 has 14 amino acids. The CDR3 DNA is TGCGCCAGCAGCTTGACACTAAACACCGGGGAGCTGTTTTTT. Protein: CASSLTLNTGELFF.

The V gene is TRBV28, the J gene TRBJ2-7; D gene ambiguous. The germline V gene has CDR1 MDHEN and CDR2 SYDVKM. The CDR3 runs to 11 residues. V was cut by 5 bases and J by 8 bases, with 10 bases left in between. CDR3 sequence reads: CASSDPTQQYF. As DNA, the CDR3 is TGTGCCAGCAGTGATCCAACTCAGCAGTACTTC. Combining the CDR3 with reference TRBV28 and TRBJ2-7 gives the whole variable domain DVKVTQSSRYLVKRTGEKVFLECVQDMDHENMFWYRQDPGLGLRLIYFSYDVKMKEKGDIPEGYSVSREKKERFSLILESASTNQTSMYLCASSDPTQQYFGPGTRLTVT.

This chain uses TRBV2 with TRBJ1-6; no reliable D call. V dropped 3 bases and J dropped 6 bases, with 9 bases sitting between them. The CDR3 has 14 residues. The V gene's germline CDR1 is SNHLY and CDR2 FYNNEI. The CDR3 region is CASSEGRGNSPLHF. CDR3 coding DNA: TGTGCCAGCAGTGAGGGCCGGGGTAATTCACCCCTCCACTTT. Together with reference TRBV2 and TRBJ1-6, the CDR3 gives the full variable domain: EPEVTQTPSHQVTQMGQEVILRCVPISNHLYFYWYRQILGQKVEFLVSFYNNEISEKSEIFDDQFSVERPDGSNFTLKIRSTKLEDSAMYFCASSEGRGNSPLHFGNGTRLTVT.

The chain uses TRBV19 and TRBJ1-3; 12 bases line up with TRBD1. Trimming took 3 bases from V and 7 from J; bases not matched to a gene: 7. This CDR3 spans 16 amino acids. Germline CDR1 and CDR2: LNHDA and SQIVND (reference sequence). The CDR3 here is CASSIPGTGGVNTIYF. The CDR3 nucleotides are TGTGCCAGTAGTATTCCTGGGACAGGGGGCGTGAACACCATATATTTT.

The rearrangement uses TRBV5-1 and TRBJ2-3; 10 bases line up with TRBD2. Germline lookup yields CDR1 SGHRS and CDR2 YFSETQ. V gave up 4 bases and J gave up 3 bases; unmatched junction bases: 8. CDR3 length: 16 residues. The CDR3 spells CASSGKAGGPTDTQYF. Written as DNA, the CDR3 is TGCGCCAGCAGCGGAAAAGCGGGGGGGCCAACAGATACGCAGTATTTT.

The gene calls are TRBV19 and TRBJ1-1; tentatively, D is TRBD1 (5 bases). V lost 4 bases to trimming and J lost 3 bases, with 15 bases between them. The CDR3 runs 15 residues. The germline gives CDR1 LNHDA, CDR2 SQIVND (reference sequence). The DNA for the CDR3 is TGTGCCAGTAGTAGCGGGGACGGCCGGGACACTGAAGCTTTCTTT. Protein sequence: CASSSGDGRDTEAFF. Variable domain in full (rest from reference TRBV19 and TRBJ1-1): DGGITQSPKYLFRKEGQNVTLSCEQNLNHDAMYWYRQDPGQGLRLIYYSQIVNDFQKGDIAEGYSVSREKKESFPLTVTSAQKNPTAFYLCASSSGDGRDTEAFFGQGTRLTVV.

The sample holds one count of this clone. V usage is TRBV4-3 and J usage is TRBJ1-6; D unresolved. Trimming cost V 0 bases and J 7 bases, with 19 bases left between them. CDR1 and CDR2 from the germline V gene are LGHNA and YSLEER. The CDR3 consists of 18 residues. DNA of the CDR3: TGCGCCAGCAGCCAAGAATTGGGTGCGGGAGTCTTGAATTCACCCCTCCACTTT. Its protein product is CASSQELGAGVLNSPLHF.

The chain uses TRBV27 and TRBJ1-4; the match to TRBD1 covers 9 bases. There are 14 residues in the CDR3. The V gene end was trimmed by 8 bases and the J gene end by 7 bases; junction bases not matched to a gene: 8. Germline CDR1 MNHEY, CDR2 SMNVEV (reference sequence). In DNA, the CDR3 is TGTGCCAGCGGCTACAGGGGGCCAGGTGAAAAACTGTTTTTT. It is translated as CASGYRGPGEKLFF.

This chain uses TRBV27 with TRBJ2-3, with TRBD2 matching over 9 bases. Unmatched junction bases numbered 4, after V lost 3 bases and J lost 6 bases. The CDR3 extends over 14 amino acids. Germline V gene sequence: CDR1 MNHEY, CDR2 SMNVEV (reference sequence). Here the CDR3 reads CASSFSGSSDTQYF. DNA of the CDR3: TGTGCCAGCAGTTTTAGCGGGAGTTCTGATACGCAGTATTTT.

The chain couples TRBV5-1 to TRBJ2-7; 7 positions agree with TRBD1. CDR1 and CDR2 (germline): SGHRS, YFSETQ. The V and J ends lost 5 bases and 3 bases, in that order; junction bases with no gene match: 8. This CDR3 is 14 amino acids long. DNA for the CDR3: TGCGCCAGCAGTTCTTTGGGACAGCTCTACGAGCAGTACTTC. Translation: CASSSLGQLYEQYF. The full variable domain, in which reference TRBV5-1 and TRBJ2-7 provide the parts outside the CDR3, is KAGVTQTPRYLIKTRGQQVTLSCSPISGHRSVSWYQQTPGQGLQFLFEYFSETQRNKGNFPGRFSGRQFSNSRSEMNVSTLELGDSALYLCASSSLGQLYEQYFGPGTRLTVT.

The genes are TRBV5-1 and TRBJ1-1; D perhaps matches TRBD1 (6 bases). Germline V gives CDR1 SGHRS, CDR2 YFSETQ. The CDR3 extends over 14 amino acids. V lost 0 bases and J 6 bases, leaving 12 bases between the germline ends. CDR3 loop: CASSLVAGDPEAFF. The CDR3 DNA follows: TGCGCCAGCAGCTTGGTTGCAGGGGATCCTGAAGCTTTCTTT.

CDR3 protein: CSALSTDTQYF. The CDR3 bases are TGCAGTGCTCTAAGCACAGATACGCAGTATTTT. The V gene is TRBV20-1, the J gene TRBJ2-3; no reliable D call. The CDR3 spans 11 residues. The germline V gene has CDR1 DFQATT and CDR2 SNEGSKA (reference sequence). Trimming cost V 5 bases and J 0 bases, with 3 bases left between them.

This rearrangement joins TRBV7-3 to TRBJ1-1; perhaps TRBD1 as D (5 bases). The ends were cut back, 2 bases at V and 6 bases at J, with 10 bases in the middle. Germline-derived CDR1 and CDR2 are SGHTA and FQGTGA. The CDR3 is made up of 13 amino acids. The CDR3 is CASSLYGGAEAFF. As DNA, the CDR3 is TGTGCCAGCAGCTTATACGGGGGAGCTGAAGCTTTCTTT. Full variable domain (remainder filled in from reference TRBV7-3 and TRBJ1-1): GAGVSQTPSNKVTEKGKYVELRCDPISGHTALYWYRQSLGQGPEFLIYFQGTGAADDSGLPNDRFFAVRPEGSVSTLKIQRTERGDSAVYLCASSLYGGAEAFFGQGTRLTVV.

The gene calls are TRBV29-1 and TRBJ1-1; TRBD1 matches 10 bases. This CDR3 comprises 13 residues. Germline CDR1 and CDR2: SQVTM and ANQGSEA. After removal of 5 bases from V and 6 bases from J, the junction contained 6 bases not matched to a gene. The CDR3 is CSVRGQGIPEAFF. The CDR3 DNA reads TGCAGCGTTAGGGGACAGGGGATCCCTGAAGCTTTCTTT.

V is TRBV11-2 and J is TRBJ2-7; the D gene is possibly TRBD1 (6 bases). V was pared by 5 bases and J by 6 bases, with 20 bases between. Germline V gene lookup returns CDR1 SGHAT and CDR2 FQNNGV. CDR3 length equals 15 residues. This CDR3 reads CASSQEQGFLSEQYF. DNA of the CDR3: TGTGCCAGCAGCCAGGAGCAGGGGTTTTTATCCGAGCAGTACTTC.